The rows below give T cell receptor beta chains drawn from one sample of a study of blood T cell repertoires in COVID-19. Repertoires were generated with immunoSEQ multiplex PCR, while TCRdb's copy carries only in-frame clones and drops some. Of 250,000 to 300,000 clones in the sample, around 90% were seen once. The sample comprised PBMCs or T cells enriched from blood (not recorded which). These receptors all stem from a woman in her thirties or forties who had recovered from COVID-19. The CDR3 runs from the conserved cysteine through the conserved F or W. Clone size appears in some rows only: once, few, many, or a class for an expanded clone.

>TRBJ1-5|-|TRBV19
CASSEGDNHGPQHF
>TRBJ1-1|few|TRBV27
CASYTPRGDTEAFF
>TRBJ1-5|-|TRBV2
CASSEAVERYSNQPQHF
>TRBJ2-5|-|TRBV19
CASSEEAFMGAETQYF
>TRBJ2-1|-|TRBV4-3
CASSQVAIGPQEQFF
>TRBJ1-5|-|TRBV6-6
CASTGGGARQPQHF
>TRBJ1-2|-|TRBV2
CASSGDLNYGYTF
>TRBJ2-2|once|TRBV4-2
CASSRRAQLAEGTGELFF
>TRBJ2-5|-|TRBV18
CASSPPASQETQYF
>TRBJ2-7|once|TRBV19
CASRGLAGAAYEQYF
>TRBJ2-1|-|TRBV14
CASSRVGRYNEQFF
>TRBJ1-3|-|TRBV5-4
CASSLSRDSGNTIYF
>TRBJ2-2|-|TRBV7-3
CASSTTGGARTGELFF
>TRBJ2-2|few|TRBV2
CASRGQGSATGELFF
>TRBJ1-3|-|TRBV3-1/TRBV3-2
CASSQVRGSGNTIYF
>TRBJ2-7|-|TRBV5-1
CASSSNPGQVAYEQYF
>TRBJ1-6|-|TRBV11-2
CASSLLRGPNNSPLHF
>TRBJ2-3|once|TRBV2
CASKGGRSTDTQYF
>TRBJ1-1|-|TRBV4-2
CASSRSGTESSRGTEAFF
>TRBJ2-1|-|TRBV7-2
CASTNRGAAEQFF
>TRBJ1-3|-|TRBV6-5
CASSYPRVEGNTIYF
>TRBJ1-5|once|TRBV19
CASRRTGTGGNQPQHF
>TRBJ2-5|-|TRBV2
CASTADYQETQYF
>TRBJ2-7|-|TRBV9
CASSVGGDSPSYEQYF
>TRBJ1-1|-|TRBV24-1
CATSDLRGSEAFF
>TRBJ1-4|-|TRBV4-1
CASSLRGRGTEKLFF
>TRBJ1-2|-|TRBV10-1
CASRSWPPYGYTF
>TRBJ2-3|once|TRBV9
CASSARGGTSTDTQYF
>TRBJ1-1|-|TRBV6-2/TRBV6-3
CASSFGRGNTEAFF
>TRBJ2-3|-|TRBV29-1
CSVALAGGPDTQYF
>TRBJ2-1|-|TRBV7-9
CASSLVVSGRARPFF
>TRBJ1-5|-|TRBV6-1
CASSDLNAAGGNQPQHF
>TRBJ2-1|-|TRBV5-1
CASSTDGGSYNEQFF
>TRBJ1-6|-|TRBV6-5
CASSLGQGSSSPLHF
>TRBJ2-1|-|TRBV9
CASSPGLAGARSYNEQFF
>TRBJ2-3|-|TRBV9
CASSTSGGPSSTDTQYF
>TRBJ2-2|-|TRBV27
CASSGSGAGELFF
>TRBJ2-1|-|TRBV19
CASRGQGRVHEQFF
>TRBJ1-2|-|TRBV20-1
CSASMQEYGYTF
>TRBJ1-1|once|TRBV7-2
CASSSTSQGWNTEAFF